The TCR beta chain under discussion was sequenced for a study of shared clonotypes between healthy human individuals. Study in general: Three plates were used per donor for CD4 naive, three for CD4 memory, two for CD8 naive and one for CD8 memory.

Repertoires were generated with immunoSEQ multiplex PCR, while TCRdb's copy carries only in-frame clones and drops some. The sample consists of 850,000 to 1,200,000 clones, more than 65% of them appearing once. V lost 2 bases to trimming and J lost 3 bases; unmatched junction nucleotides: 7. The CDR3 sequence is 14 residues long. The germline V gene encodes CDR1 GTSNPN and CDR2 SVGIG (reference sequence). Sequenced input: memory CD4+ T cells sorted from blood. Subset defined: CD45RA-negative fraction. The rearrangement links TRBV30 to TRBJ2-7; TRBD1 aligns across 7 bases. This clonotype was sampled from a man aged 18 to 30 in good health. Written as DNA, the CDR3 is TGTGCCTGGAGTCGGGACAGACTATACTACGAGCAGTACTTC. Translating gives CAWSRDRLYYEQYF.